The 7 T cell receptor beta chains below all came from one sample that was sequenced in a study of T cell changes during pregnancy in multiple sclerosis. Sequencing used immunoSEQ multiplex PCR; TCRdb keeps in-frame clones, though not all of them. The sample has tens of thousands of clones; 90% to 95% are singletons. Sequenced here: peripheral blood, sampled in the second trimester of pregnancy. The origin of the receptors is a female donor in good health, enrolled as a control in a pregnancy study.

This chain connects TRBV7-9 to TRBJ1-5; no reliable D call. Germline V gene sequence: CDR1 SEHNR, CDR2 FQNEAQ (reference sequence). CDR3 length: 13 residues. With 11 bases removed from V and 0 bases from J, the gap between germline ends came to 11 bases. The CDR3 sequence: CAVRQYSNQPQHF. The CDR3 coding sequence is TGTGCCGTCCGACAATATAGCAATCAGCCCCAGCATTTT.

As to this clone: At one end the junction does not follow the germline gene, possibly because of a read error. V is TRBV10-3 and J is TRBJ2-7; 7 bases agree with TRBD2. Germline CDR1 is ENHRY and CDR2 is SYGVKD. The CDR3 totals 13 residues. The CDR3 is CATSGGVPFEQYF. The CDR3 DNA sequence: TGTGCCACCAGTGGGGGGGTACCGTTTGAGCAGTACTTC.

J is TRBJ1-1 and V is TRBV10-3; 11 nucleotides line up with TRBD1. Germline values: CDR1 ENHRY, CDR2 SYGVKD. The CDR3 runs 16 residues. Germline trimming cut 6 bases from V and 3 bases from J; bases unmatched to any gene: 9. The CDR3 DNA sequence: TGTGCCATCAGAGAGGGACAGGGGGTGAGGGACACTGAAGCTTTCTTT. This gives the protein CAIREGQGVRDTEAFF.

The chain links TRBV7-2 to TRBJ2-6; 12 bases are shared with TRBD1. With V trimmed by 1 base and J by 8 bases, 9 bases remained unmatched. This CDR3 has 18 residues. Germline V lookup: CDR1 SGHTA, CDR2 FQGNSA. CDR3 sequence reads: CASSLVGTGGYLTNVLTF. CDR3 in DNA: TGTGCCAGCAGCTTAGTTGGGACAGGGGGCTATCTAACCAACGTCCTGACTTTC.

The chain recombines TRBV7-2 with TRBJ2-7; TRBD1 agrees at 8 bases. Germline V gives CDR1 SGHTA, CDR2 FQGNSA. V was clipped by 4 bases and J by 1 base; unmatched bases: 6. This CDR3 is built from 15 residues. Here the CDR3 DNA reads TGTGCCAGCAGCTCGGACAGGGTATTTTCCTACGAGCAGTACTTC. This encodes CASSSDRVFSYEQYF.

The gene calls are TRBV5-1 and TRBJ2-3; 8 nucleotides match TRBD1. There are 15 residues in the CDR3. The germline CDR1 and CDR2 sequences are SGHRS and YFSETQ. The V and J ends lost 4 bases and 2 bases, in that order; junction bases with no gene match: 6. The CDR3 sequence is CASSVGQGPTDTQYF. The CDR3, as DNA: TGCGCCAGCAGCGTAGGACAGGGACCCACAGATACGCAGTATTTT.

The chain uses TRBV5-4 and TRBJ2-1; the match to TRBD2 covers 9 bases. The CDR3 extends over 15 amino acids. Germline V lookup: CDR1 SGHNT, CDR2 YYREEE (reference sequence). V lost 6 bases and J lost 6; bases outside the gene matches: 10. This chain's CDR3 is CASTAGGGFINEQFF. DNA of the CDR3: TGTGCCAGCACCGCGGGGGGGGGTTTCATCAATGAGCAGTTCTTC.